The 8 T cell receptor beta chains listed next were all sequenced from one sample in a study of cytomegalovirus exposure and HLA in healthy donors. It was with 60 Vbeta and 13 Jbeta primers that the PCR ran. Sequencing used immunoSEQ multiplex PCR; TCRdb keeps in-frame clones, though not all of them. This table has around 120,000 clones, roughly 80% appearing once. Sequenced material: PBMCs. These receptors originate from a female donor in good health and CMV-seropositive.

This clone was found once. The chain recombines TRBV5-8 with TRBJ2-1, with a weak D call TRBD1 (6 bases). This CDR3 has 14 residues. Trimming removed 2 bases at V and 6 bases at J, with 12 bases between. From germline, CDR1 is SGHTS and CDR2 YDEGEE. CDR3 sequence reads: CASSLRDKFNEQFF. In DNA form, the CDR3 reads TGTGCCAGCAGCTTACGGGACAAATTCAATGAGCAGTTCTTC.

The V call is TRBV7-2, the J call TRBJ2-2; 7 bases match TRBD2. V gave up 1 base and J gave up 7 bases; unmatched junction bases: 3. The CDR3 sequence is 14 residues long. Per germline, CDR1 SGHTA and CDR2 FQGNSA. The CDR3 reads CASSLGRGYGELFF. Here the CDR3 DNA reads TGTGCCAGCAGCTTAGGGCGGGGGTACGGGGAGCTGTTTTTT.

This rearrangement joins TRBV27 to TRBJ1-5; 9 bases are a match to TRBD1. The CDR3 extends over 15 amino acids. In germline, CDR1 is MNHEY, CDR2 SMNVEV (reference sequence). The CDR3 nucleotides are TGTGACAGACCGACAGGGGGAATGAGCAATCAGCCCCAGCATTTT. Translating it yields CDRPTGGMSNQPQHF.

The chain has TRBV15 and TRBJ2-3, with D uncertain. In germline, CDR1 is LNHNV, CDR2 YYDKDF (reference sequence). This CDR3 comprises 16 residues. With 0 bases removed from V and 0 bases from J, the gap between germline ends came to 10 bases. CDR3 bases: TGTGCCACCAGCAGAGAGGGCAGAATGAGCACAGATACGCAGTATTTT. Translating it yields CATSREGRMSTDTQYF.

The rearrangement joins TRBV4-3 to TRBJ2-2, with 12 bases matching TRBD2. CDR1 and CDR2 (germline): LGHNA, YSLEER. This CDR3 is built from 15 residues. The trim removed 5 bases at V and 5 bases at J, leaving 3 bases unmatched. CDR3 amino acids: CASSGTSGLTGELFF. CDR3 in DNA: TGCGCCAGCAGCGGGACTAGCGGGTTAACCGGGGAGCTGTTTTTT.

This chain connects TRBV9 to TRBJ1-1; D uncertain. The V and J ends lost 0 bases and 4 bases respectively, with 16 bases between them. The CDR3 is made up of 16 amino acids. CDR1 is SGDLS and CDR2 is YYNGEE in the germline V gene. The CDR3 coding sequence is TGTGCCAGCAGCGTAGACCTTTCTCCTACTGGCACTGAAGCTTTCTTT. Translated, it gives CASSVDLSPTGTEAFF.

The table lists this clone with a few counts. This chain joins TRBV5-4 and TRBJ1-5; TRBD1 agrees at 7 bases. With 4 bases clipped from V and 3 bases from J, the junction kept 4 bases outside the gene matches. This CDR3 has 14 amino acids. CDR1 and CDR2 (germline): SGHNT, YYREEE (reference sequence). The CDR3 here is CASSIDRVNQPQHF. The DNA of the CDR3 is TGTGCCAGCAGCATAGACAGGGTCAATCAGCCCCAGCATTTT.

V gene TRBV4-1 combines with J gene TRBJ1-1; 7 positions match TRBD1. With 4 bases clipped from V and 2 bases from J, the junction kept 13 bases outside the gene matches. The CDR3 is 17 residues long. Germline loops: CDR1 MGHRA, CDR2 YSYEKL. The chain's CDR3 is CASSPIFTDRPNTEAFF. In DNA form, the CDR3 reads TGCGCCAGCAGCCCTATCTTTACGGACAGGCCAAACACTGAAGCTTTCTTT.